This TCR beta chain was retrieved from a study of persistence of HIV-infected CD4 T cells. On this clone: Its cognate antigen is unknown.

Sequencing used immunoSEQ version 4 in survey mode. Clones were read by immunoSEQ multiplex PCR, and TCRdb kept only the in-frame ones, dropping some. The top ten clones hold about 3% of a sample with 40,000 to 50,000 clones, about 80% of them seen once. Germline V gives CDR1 SGHRS, CDR2 YFSETQ. The CDR3 has 14 residues. The V and J ends lost 0 bases and 5 bases respectively, with 10 bases between them. The stimulus was lysate of CMV-infected fibroblasts, approximately 9.6 ug/mL. Sorted nonresponding memory CD4+ T cells were CD40L-negative, CD69-negative, CD45RO-high. Donors had CD4+ T cell counts above 400 cells/uL and were CMV-seropositive.

V is TRBV5-1 and J is TRBJ2-3; D is perhaps TRBD2 (6 bases). Sequences were derived from CD4+ T cells sorted from PBMCs after approximately 20-hour stimulation, sampled from a patient who received antiretroviral therapy. The receptor's source is an adult man with HIV who was CMV-seropositive. The CDR3 spells CASSLAREEDTQYF. The CDR3 bases are TGCGCCAGCAGCTTGGCCAGGGAGGAAGATACGCAGTATTTT.